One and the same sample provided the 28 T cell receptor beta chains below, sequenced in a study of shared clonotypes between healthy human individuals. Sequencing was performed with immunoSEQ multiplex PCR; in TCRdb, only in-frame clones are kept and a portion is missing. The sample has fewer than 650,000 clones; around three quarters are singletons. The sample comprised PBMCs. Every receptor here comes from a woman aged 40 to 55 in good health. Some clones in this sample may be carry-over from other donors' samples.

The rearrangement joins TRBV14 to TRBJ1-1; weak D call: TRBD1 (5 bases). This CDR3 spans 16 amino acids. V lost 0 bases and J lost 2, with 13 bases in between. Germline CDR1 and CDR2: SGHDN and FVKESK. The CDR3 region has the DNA TGTGCCAGCAGCCAAGATGGCGGAGGGGTAAACACTGAAGCTTTCTTT. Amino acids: CASSQDGGGVNTEAFF.

This CDR3 is CAISGGTGGTGNTIYF. The DNA of the CDR3 is TGTGCCATCAGTGGGGGGACAGGGGGCACTGGAAACACCATATATTTT. The chain recombines TRBV10-3 with TRBJ1-3, with TRBD1 matching over 12 bases. V lost 4 bases to trimming and J lost 2 bases; unmatched junction nucleotides: 3. Germline values: CDR1 ENHRY, CDR2 SYGVKD. The CDR3 contains 16 residues.

CDR3 sequence reads: CASSETSGVNEQFF. In DNA, the CDR3 is TGCGCCAGCAGTGAAACTAGCGGGGTAAATGAGCAGTTCTTC. This chain links TRBV10-1 with TRBJ2-1; 10 nucleotides agree with TRBD2. This CDR3 has 14 amino acids. V dropped 3 bases and J dropped 7; count of bases not matched to a gene: 3. The germline V gene encodes CDR1 WNHNN and CDR2 SYGVQD (reference sequence).

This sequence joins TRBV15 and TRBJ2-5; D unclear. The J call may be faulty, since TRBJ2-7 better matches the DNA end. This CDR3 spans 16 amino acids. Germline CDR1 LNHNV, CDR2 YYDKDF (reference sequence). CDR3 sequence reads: CATSRDRGLEGNEQYF. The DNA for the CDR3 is TGTGCCACCAGCAGAGATAGAGGCTTGGAAGGGAACGAGCAGTACTTC.

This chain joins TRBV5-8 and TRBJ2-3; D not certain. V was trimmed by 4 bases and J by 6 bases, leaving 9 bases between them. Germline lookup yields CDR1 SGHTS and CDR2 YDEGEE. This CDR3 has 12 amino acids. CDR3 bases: TGTGCCAGCAGCCGGTACTCGGATACGCAGTATTTT. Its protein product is CASSRYSDTQYF.

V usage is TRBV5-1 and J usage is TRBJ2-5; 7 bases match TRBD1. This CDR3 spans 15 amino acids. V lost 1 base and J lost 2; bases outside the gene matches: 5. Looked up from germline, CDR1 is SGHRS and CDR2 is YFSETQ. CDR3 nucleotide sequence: TGCGCCAGCAGCTTGTTTGGGACAGATCAAGAGACCCAGTACTTC. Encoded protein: CASSLFGTDQETQYF.

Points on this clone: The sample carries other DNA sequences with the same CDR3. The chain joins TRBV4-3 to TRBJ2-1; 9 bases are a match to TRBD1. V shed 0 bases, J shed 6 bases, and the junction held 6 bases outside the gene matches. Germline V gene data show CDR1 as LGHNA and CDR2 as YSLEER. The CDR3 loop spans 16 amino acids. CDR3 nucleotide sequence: TGCGCCAGCAGCCAAGATTTGGGACAGGGTCGCAATGAGCAGTTCTTC. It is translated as CASSQDLGQGRNEQFF.

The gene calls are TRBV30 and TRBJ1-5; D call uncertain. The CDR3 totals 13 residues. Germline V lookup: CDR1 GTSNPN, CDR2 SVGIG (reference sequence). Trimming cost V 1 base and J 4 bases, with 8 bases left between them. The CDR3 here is CAWSDKRNQPQHF. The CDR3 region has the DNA TGTGCCTGGAGTGACAAGAGGAATCAGCCCCAGCATTTT. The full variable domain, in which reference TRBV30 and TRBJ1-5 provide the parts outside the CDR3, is SQTIHQWPATLVQPVGSPLSLECTVEGTSNPNLYWYRQAAGRGLQLLFYSVGIGQISSEVPQNLSASRPQDRQFILSSKKLLLSDSGFYLCAWSDKRNQPQHFGDGTRLSIL.

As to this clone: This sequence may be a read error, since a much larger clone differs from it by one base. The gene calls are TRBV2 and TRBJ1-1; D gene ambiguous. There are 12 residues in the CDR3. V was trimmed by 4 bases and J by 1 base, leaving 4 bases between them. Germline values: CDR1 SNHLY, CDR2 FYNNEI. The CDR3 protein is CASSVGNTEAFF. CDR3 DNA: TGTGCCAGCAGTGTCGGGAACACTGAAGCTTTCTTT.

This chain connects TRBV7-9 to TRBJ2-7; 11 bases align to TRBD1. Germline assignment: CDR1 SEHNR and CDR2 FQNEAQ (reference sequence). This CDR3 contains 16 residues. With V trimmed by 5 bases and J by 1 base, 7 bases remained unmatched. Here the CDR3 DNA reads TGTGCCAGCAGCCCGTGGACAGGGGGCGGTTCCTACGAGCAGTACTTC. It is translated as CASSPWTGGGSYEQYF. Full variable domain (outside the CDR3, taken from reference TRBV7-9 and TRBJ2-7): DTGVSQNPRHKITKRGQNVTFRCDPISEHNRLYWYRQTLGQGPEFLTYFQNEAQLEKSRLLSDRFSAERPKGSFSTLEIQRTEQGDSAMYLCASSPWTGGGSYEQYFGPGTRLTVT.

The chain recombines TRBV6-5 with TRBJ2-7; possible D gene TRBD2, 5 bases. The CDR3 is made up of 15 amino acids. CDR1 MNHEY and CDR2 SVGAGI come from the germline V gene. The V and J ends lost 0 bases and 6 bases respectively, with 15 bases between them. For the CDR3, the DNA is TGTGCCAGCAGTTACTCACGTGGGAGAATGGGCGAGCAGTACTTC. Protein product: CASSYSRGRMGEQYF.

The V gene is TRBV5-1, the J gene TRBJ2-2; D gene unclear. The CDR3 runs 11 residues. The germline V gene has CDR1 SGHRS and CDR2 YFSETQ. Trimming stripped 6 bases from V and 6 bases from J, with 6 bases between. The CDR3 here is CASTFSGELFF. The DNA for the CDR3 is TGCGCCAGCACTTTTTCCGGGGAGCTGTTTTTT.

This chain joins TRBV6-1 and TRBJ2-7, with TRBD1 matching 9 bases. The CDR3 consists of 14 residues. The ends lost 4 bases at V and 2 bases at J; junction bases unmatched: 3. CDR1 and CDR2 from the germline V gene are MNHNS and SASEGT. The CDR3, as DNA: TGTGCCAGCAGTGGACGACAGGGGGCCTACGAGCAGTACTTC. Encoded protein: CASSGRQGAYEQYF.

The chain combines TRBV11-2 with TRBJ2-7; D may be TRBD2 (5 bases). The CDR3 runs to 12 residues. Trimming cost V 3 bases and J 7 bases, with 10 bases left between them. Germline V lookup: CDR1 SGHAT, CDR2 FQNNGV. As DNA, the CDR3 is TGTGCCAGCAGCTTTAATGGGAGAGAGCAGTACTTC. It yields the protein CASSFNGREQYF.

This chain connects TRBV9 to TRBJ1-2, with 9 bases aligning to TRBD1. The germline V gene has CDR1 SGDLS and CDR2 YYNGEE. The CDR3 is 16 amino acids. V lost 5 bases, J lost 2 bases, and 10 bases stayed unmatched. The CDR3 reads CASRGTGRDRNYGYTF. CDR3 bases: TGTGCCAGCAGGGGGACAGGGAGGGACAGAAACTATGGCTACACCTTC.

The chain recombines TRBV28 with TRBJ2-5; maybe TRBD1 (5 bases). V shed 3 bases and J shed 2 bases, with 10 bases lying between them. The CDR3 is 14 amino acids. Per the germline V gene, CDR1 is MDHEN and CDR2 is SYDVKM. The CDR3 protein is CASSFGAGQETQYF. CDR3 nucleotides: TGTGCCAGCAGTTTTGGGGCAGGACAAGAGACCCAGTACTTC.

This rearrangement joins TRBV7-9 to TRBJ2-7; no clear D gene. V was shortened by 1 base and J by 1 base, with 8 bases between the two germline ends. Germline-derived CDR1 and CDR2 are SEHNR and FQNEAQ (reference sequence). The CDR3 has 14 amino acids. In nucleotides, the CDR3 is TGTGCCAGCAGCTTAGATCCAGCATCCTACGAGCAGTACTTC. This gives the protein CASSLDPASYEQYF.

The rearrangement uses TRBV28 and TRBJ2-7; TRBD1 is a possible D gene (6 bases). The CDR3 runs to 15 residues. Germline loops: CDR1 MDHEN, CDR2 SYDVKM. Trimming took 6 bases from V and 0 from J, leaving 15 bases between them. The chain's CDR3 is CASRQTQGFSYEQYF. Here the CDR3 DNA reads TGTGCCAGCAGACAGACACAGGGATTCTCCTACGAGCAGTACTTC.

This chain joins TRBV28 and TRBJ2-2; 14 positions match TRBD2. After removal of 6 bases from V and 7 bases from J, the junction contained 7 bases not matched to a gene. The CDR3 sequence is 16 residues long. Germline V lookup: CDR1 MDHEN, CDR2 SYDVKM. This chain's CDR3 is CASSPGLAGGYGELFF. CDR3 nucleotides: TGTGCCAGCAGCCCTGGACTAGCGGGAGGCTACGGGGAGCTGTTTTTT.

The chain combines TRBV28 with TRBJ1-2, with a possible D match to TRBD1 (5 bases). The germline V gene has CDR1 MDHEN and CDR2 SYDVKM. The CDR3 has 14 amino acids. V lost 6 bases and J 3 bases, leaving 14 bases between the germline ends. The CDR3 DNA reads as TGTGCCAGCAGCTCCCCGGGACTCGACTATGGCTACACCTTC. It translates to CASSSPGLDYGYTF.

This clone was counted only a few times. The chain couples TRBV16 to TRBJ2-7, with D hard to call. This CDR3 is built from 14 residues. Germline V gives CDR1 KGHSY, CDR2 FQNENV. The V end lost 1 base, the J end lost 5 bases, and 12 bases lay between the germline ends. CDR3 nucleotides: TGTGCCAGCAGCCAATTAAGTGTGGTGGACGAGCAGTACTTC. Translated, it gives CASSQLSVVDEQYF.

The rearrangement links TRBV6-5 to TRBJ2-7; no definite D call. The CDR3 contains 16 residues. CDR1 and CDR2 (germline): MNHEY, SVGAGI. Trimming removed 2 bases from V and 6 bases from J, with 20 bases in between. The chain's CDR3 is CASSYRMDAVPGEQYF. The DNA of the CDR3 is TGTGCCAGCAGTTACAGGATGGACGCAGTACCTGGCGAGCAGTACTTC.

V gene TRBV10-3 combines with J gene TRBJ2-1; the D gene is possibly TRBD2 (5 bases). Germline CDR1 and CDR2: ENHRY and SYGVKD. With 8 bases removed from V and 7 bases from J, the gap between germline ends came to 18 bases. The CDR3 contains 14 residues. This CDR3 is CAISEFLARNEQFF. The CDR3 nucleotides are TGTGCCATCTCCGAGTTCCTAGCAAGGAATGAGCAGTTCTTC.

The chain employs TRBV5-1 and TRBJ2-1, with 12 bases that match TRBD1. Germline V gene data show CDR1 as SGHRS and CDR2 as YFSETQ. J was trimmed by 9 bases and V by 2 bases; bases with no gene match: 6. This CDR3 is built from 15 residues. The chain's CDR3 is CASSFTGQGAVEQFF. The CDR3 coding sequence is TGCGCCAGCAGCTTCACGGGACAGGGGGCAGTTGAGCAGTTCTTC.

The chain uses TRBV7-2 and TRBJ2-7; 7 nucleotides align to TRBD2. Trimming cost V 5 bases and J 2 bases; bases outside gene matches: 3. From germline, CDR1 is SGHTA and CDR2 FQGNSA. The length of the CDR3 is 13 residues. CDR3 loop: CASSVGTTYEQYF. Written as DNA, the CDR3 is TGTGCCAGCAGCGTCGGGACTACCTACGAGCAGTACTTC.

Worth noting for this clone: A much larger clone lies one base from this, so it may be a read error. This CDR3 reads CASSLGYGYTF. The CDR3 DNA follows: TGTGCCAGCAGCTTGGGGTATGGCTACACCTTC. The rearrangement links TRBV6-1 to TRBJ1-2; no clear D. CDR3 length: 11 amino acids. Trimming took off 6 bases at V and 5 bases at J, with 7 bases between the two ends. From germline, CDR1 is MNHNS and CDR2 SASEGT.

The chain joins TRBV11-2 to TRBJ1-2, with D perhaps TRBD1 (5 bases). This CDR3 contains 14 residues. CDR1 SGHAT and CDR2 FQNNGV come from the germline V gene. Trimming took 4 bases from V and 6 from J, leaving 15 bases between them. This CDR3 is CASSSFRARDGYTF. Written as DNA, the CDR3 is TGTGCCAGCAGCTCTTTCAGGGCCAGGGATGGCTACACCTTC.

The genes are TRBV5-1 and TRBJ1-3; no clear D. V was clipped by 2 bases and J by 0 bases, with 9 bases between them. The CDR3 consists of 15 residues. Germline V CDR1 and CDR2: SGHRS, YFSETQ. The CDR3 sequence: CASSLLSSSGNTIYF. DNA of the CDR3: TGCGCCAGCAGCTTATTATCGAGCTCTGGAAACACCATATATTTT.